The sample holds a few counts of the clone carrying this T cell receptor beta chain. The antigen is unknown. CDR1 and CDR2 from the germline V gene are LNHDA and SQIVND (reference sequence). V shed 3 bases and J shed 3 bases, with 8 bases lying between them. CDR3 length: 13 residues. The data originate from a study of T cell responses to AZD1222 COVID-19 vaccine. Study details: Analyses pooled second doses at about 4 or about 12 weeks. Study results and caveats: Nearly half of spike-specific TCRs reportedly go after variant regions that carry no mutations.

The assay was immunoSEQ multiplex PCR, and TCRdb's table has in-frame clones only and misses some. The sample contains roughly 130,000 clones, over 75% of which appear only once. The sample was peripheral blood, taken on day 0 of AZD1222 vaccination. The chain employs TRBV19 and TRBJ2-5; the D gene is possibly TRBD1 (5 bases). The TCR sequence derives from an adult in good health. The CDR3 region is CASSMETEETQYF. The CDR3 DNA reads TGTGCCAGTAGTATGGAGACAGAAGAGACCCAGTACTTC.